These 8 T cell receptor beta chains originate from one sample sequenced in a study of CD8 T cells in Susac syndrome. It was with random hexamers that about 0.45 to 1 ug RNA was reverse transcribed. TCRdb reprocessed the immunoSEQ multiplex PCR reads with MiXCR, giving one entry per CDR3 protein. Of 90,000 to 150,000 distinct CDR3 sequences in the sample, 94% were seen once. The material sequenced was CD4+ T cells from PBMCs. The source is a human donor in good health.

The rearrangement links TRBV2 to TRBJ2-4; D is uncertain. The CDR3 totals 15 residues. V was shortened by 0 bases and J by 7 bases, with 13 bases between the two germline ends. Germline V CDR1 and CDR2: SNHLY, FYNNEI. Written as DNA, the CDR3 is TGTGCCAGCAGTGAAGCGCTCCGGGCGAAGAACATTCAGTACTTC. As protein: CASSEALRAKNIQYF.

The chain employs TRBV12-3 or TRBV12-4 and TRBJ1-2; the D is unclear. V was clipped by 5 bases and J by 4 bases, with 5 bases between them. This CDR3 region has 11 residues. In DNA form, the CDR3 reads TGTGCCAGCAGTCGGAGCTATGGCTACACCTTC. Protein product: CASSRSYGYTF.

The V gene is TRBV13, the J gene TRBJ2-5; D is uncertain. The CDR3 is 15 amino acids. The V end was cut by 2 bases, the J end by 0 bases, with 10 bases between. Germline V CDR1 and CDR2: PRHDT, FYEKMQ (reference sequence). The CDR3 nucleotides are TGTGCCAGCAGCTTAAAGACAAGCTACCAAGAGACCCAGTACTTC. Translation: CASSLKTSYQETQYF.

V gene TRBV25-1 combines with J gene TRBJ2-5; D is possibly TRBD1 (5 bases). The CDR3 has 16 amino acids. Germline-derived CDR1 and CDR2 are MGHDK and SYGVNS. Trimming stripped 3 bases from V and 4 bases from J, with 18 bases between. The CDR3 region has the DNA TGTGCCAGCAGTGAGGGTAAACAGGCGCTTCCAGAGACCCAGTACTTC. Its protein is CASSEGKQALPETQYF.

The rearrangement joins TRBV2 to TRBJ2-6; D not certain. CDR3 length equals 15 residues. The V gene lost 3 bases and the J gene lost 0 bases, with 6 bases spanning the gap. Germline V gene data show CDR1 as SNHLY and CDR2 as FYNNEI. The CDR3 loop is CASSDMLSGANVLTF. In DNA, the CDR3 is TGTGCCAGCAGTGATATGCTCTCTGGGGCCAACGTCCTGACTTTC.

The CDR3 DNA reads TGTGCCAGCAGCCAAGGACTAGCGGGCGGGACAAGCTCCTACAATGAGCAGTTCTTC. Translating gives CASSQGLAGGTSSYNEQFF. This chain links TRBV3-1 with TRBJ2-1; 10 bases line up with TRBD2. V was clipped by 1 base and J by 0 bases; unmatched bases: 9. The CDR3 runs to 19 residues. Germline CDR1 and CDR2: LGHDT and YNNKEL (reference sequence).

The gene calls are TRBV7-2 and TRBJ1-1; TRBD1 might be the D (5 bases). The CDR3 contains 13 residues. Germline CDR1 reads SGHTA; CDR2 reads FQGNSA. V was pared by 2 bases and J by 6 bases, with 10 bases between. This CDR3 reads CASSLKGRAEAFF. In nucleotides, the CDR3 is TGTGCCAGCAGCTTAAAGGGGAGGGCTGAAGCTTTCTTT.

The chain is built from TRBV7-9 and TRBJ2-1; D might be TRBD2 (6 bases). Looked up from germline, CDR1 is SEHNR and CDR2 is FQNEAQ (reference sequence). V lost 5 bases and J lost 3, with 20 bases in between. There are 17 residues in the CDR3. As DNA, the CDR3 is TGTGCCAGCAGCCTAGGGGTCGGCGCGGGAAACTACAATGAGCAGTTCTTC. This translates into CASSLGVGAGNYNEQFF.